These 23 T cell receptor beta chains were sequenced from one sample in a study of T-cell reconstitution after alpha-beta-depleted transplantation in children. Preparation of the TCRbeta library used unique molecular identifiers. Each CDR3 protein is one row after TCRdb ran MiXCR on the PCR reads. In the table there are approximately 98,000 distinct CDR3 sequences, almost 6.5% of which are singletons. Specimen: PBMCs, mostly from graft donor cells, collected 360 days after TCRalphabeta/CD19-depleted stem cell transplant. These receptors all come from a male patient aged 2-15 years who had a stem cell transplant for acute lymphoblastic leukemia, so the T cells may come from the graft donor.

The V gene is TRBV6-5, the J gene TRBJ2-2; possibly TRBD2 for D (5 bases). The CDR3 totals 15 residues. Per germline, CDR1 MNHEY and CDR2 SVGAGI. The V gene lost 4 bases and the J gene lost 6 bases, with 15 bases spanning the gap. The CDR3 sequence is CASSLYRPRAGELFF. The CDR3 DNA reads as TGTGCCAGCAGTTTATACAGACCGAGGGCCGGGGAGCTGTTTTTT.

The V and J genes are TRBV6-2 or TRBV6-3 and TRBJ2-5, with a weak D call TRBD1 (6 bases). CDR3 length equals 16 residues. With 2 bases removed from V and 1 base from J, the gap between germline ends came to 14 bases. The germline V gene has CDR1 MNHEY and CDR2 SVGEGT. The CDR3 bases are TGTGCCAGCAGTTACCCCCCCGGGACACTCCAAGAGACCCAGTACTTC. Protein sequence: CASSYPPGTLQETQYF.

The chain employs TRBV24-1 and TRBJ2-7; TRBD1 agrees at 8 bases. The germline CDR1 and CDR2 sequences are KGHDR and SFDVKD. The CDR3 is made up of 14 amino acids. Unmatched junction bases numbered 1, after V lost 2 bases and J lost 2 bases. CDR3 DNA: TGTGCCACCAGTGATTGGGACAGGCCCTACGAGCAGTACTTC. Residues: CATSDWDRPYEQYF.

This chain uses TRBV11-2 with TRBJ2-3; TRBD2 matches 7 bases. From germline, CDR1 is SGHAT and CDR2 FQNNGV. The CDR3 runs 15 residues. After removal of 4 bases from V and 2 bases from J, the junction contained 6 bases not matched to a gene. The CDR3 reads CASSYRGTTTDTQYF. The CDR3 region has the DNA TGTGCCAGCAGCTACCGCGGGACTACCACAGATACGCAGTATTTT.

There are many counts of this clonotype. The chain couples TRBV7-9 to TRBJ2-1; 10 bases fit TRBD2. V gave up 5 bases and J gave up 9 bases; unmatched junction bases: 13. CDR1 SEHNR and CDR2 FQNEAQ come from the germline V gene (reference sequence). The CDR3 spans 16 residues. CDR3 residues: CASSRFISGGAPEQFF. In DNA, the CDR3 is TGTGCCAGCAGCCGATTTATAAGCGGGGGGGCCCCTGAGCAGTTCTTC.

This clonotype came up many times. The gene calls are TRBV4-3 and TRBJ1-2; D ambiguous. The CDR3 extends over 11 amino acids. The germline V gene has CDR1 LGHNA and CDR2 YSLEER. The ends were cut back, 1 base at V and 4 bases at J, with 1 base in the middle. CDR3 amino acids: CASSQGYGYTF. DNA of the CDR3: TGCGCCAGCAGCCAAGGCTATGGCTACACCTTC.

This clonotype was seen at least ten times. The gene calls are TRBV7-2 and TRBJ1-3; TRBD1 might be the D (6 bases). This CDR3 spans 16 amino acids. The germline gives CDR1 SGHTA, CDR2 FQGNSA. V lost 1 base to trimming and J lost 4 bases, with 14 bases between them. CDR3 in DNA: TGTGCCAGCAGCTTAGAAAATACAGGGCACGGAAACACCATATATTTT. This encodes CASSLENTGHGNTIYF.

This clonotype has a count of ten or more. The rearrangement uses TRBV6-2 or TRBV6-3 and TRBJ2-1; D is undetermined. The CDR3 has 12 residues. Germline V gene data show CDR1 as MNHEY and CDR2 as SVGEGT. Trimming cost V 6 bases and J 5 bases, with 8 bases left between them. CDR3 in DNA: TGTGCCAGCAGCTTACGGGACAATGAGCAGTTCTTC. Translating it yields CASSLRDNEQFF.

This clonotype occurred a few times. The chain has TRBV6-2 or TRBV6-3 and TRBJ2-1, with D perhaps matching TRBD2 (6 bases). Germline-derived CDR1 and CDR2 are MNHEY and SVGEGT. This CDR3 has 16 amino acids. V gave up 2 bases and J gave up 5 bases, with 16 bases separating them. CDR3 coding DNA: TGTGCCAGCAGTTACGGGTTGCTAGCGTACGACAATGAGCAGTTCTTC. Its protein is CASSYGLLAYDNEQFF.

There are many counts of this clonotype. This rearrangement joins TRBV25-1 to TRBJ1-6; the D gene is possibly TRBD1 (5 bases). Per the germline V gene, CDR1 is MGHDK and CDR2 is SYGVNS. The CDR3 covers 15 residues. Trimming cost V 0 bases and J 7 bases, with 10 bases left between them. As DNA, the CDR3 is TGTGCCAGCAGTGAATACGGGGGAGGAAATTCACCCCTCCACTTT. Residues: CASSEYGGGNSPLHF.

This clonotype was observed a handful of times. The chain is built from TRBV30 and TRBJ1-4; 7 positions agree with TRBD1. Germline CDR1 GTSNPN, CDR2 SVGIG (reference sequence). The trim removed 2 bases at V and 6 bases at J, leaving 6 bases unmatched. This CDR3 comprises 14 residues. The CDR3 DNA reads TGTGCCTGGAGTAGGGACAGAAGGGATGAAAAACTGTTTTTT. Translation: CAWSRDRRDEKLFF.

This clonotype has ten or more counts. The rearrangement joins TRBV15 to TRBJ2-5; 14 bases map to TRBD2. Looked up from germline, CDR1 is LNHNV and CDR2 is YYDKDF (reference sequence). V gave up 3 bases and J gave up 4 bases; unmatched junction bases: 4. The CDR3 totals 16 residues. This CDR3 reads CATSRETSGGAETQYF. The DNA of the CDR3 is TGTGCCACCAGCAGGGAGACTAGCGGGGGGGCAGAGACCCAGTACTTC.

V and J are TRBV11-2 and TRBJ2-7, with 10 bases aligning to TRBD1. With 4 bases clipped from V and 1 base from J, the junction kept 7 bases outside the gene matches. The CDR3 totals 16 residues. Per germline, CDR1 SGHAT and CDR2 FQNNGV. CDR3 sequence: CASSSRTGGVSYEQYF. The CDR3 DNA reads as TGTGCCAGCAGCTCACGGACAGGGGGAGTATCCTACGAGCAGTACTTC.

This clonotype was picked up a small number of times. This chain connects TRBV5-1 to TRBJ2-7; possibly TRBD1 or TRBD2 for D (5 bases each). Germline V gives CDR1 SGHRS, CDR2 YFSETQ. CDR3 size: 11 residues. V lost 7 bases and J 6 bases, leaving 11 bases between the germline ends. The CDR3 coding sequence is TGCGCCAGCGGGACGAGCACCGAGCAGTACTTC. Its translation is CASGTSTEQYF.

This clonotype occurred many times. V usage is TRBV5-1 and J usage is TRBJ2-2, with D unclear. CDR3 length: 15 amino acids. Germline V CDR1 and CDR2: SGHRS, YFSETQ. Trimming removed 1 base from V and 7 bases from J, with 14 bases in between. CDR3 in amino acids: CASSLPRRGHGELFF. CDR3 sequence (DNA): TGCGCCAGCAGCTTGCCCCGTAGAGGCCACGGGGAGCTGTTTTTT.

This clonotype was recorded many times. This chain links TRBV10-1 with TRBJ2-4, with D possibly matching TRBD1 (5 bases). The V end was cut by 2 bases, the J end by 2 bases, with 7 bases between. This CDR3 region has 14 residues. The V gene's germline CDR1 is WNHNN and CDR2 SYGVQD (reference sequence). The CDR3 reads CASSEGAPKNIQYF. The CDR3 DNA reads as TGCGCCAGCAGTGAGGGGGCACCCAAAAACATTCAGTACTTC.

In this sample, this clonotype turned up many times. This chain links TRBV6-2 or TRBV6-3 with TRBJ2-7; 7 nucleotides line up with TRBD1. The germline gives CDR1 MNHEY, CDR2 SVGEGT. The junction had 8 bases not matched to a gene; V was cut back by 7 bases and J by 2 bases. CDR3 length equals 14 residues. CDR3: CASTWDSLTYEQYF. The CDR3 DNA reads as TGTGCCAGCACCTGGGACAGCCTTACCTACGAGCAGTACTTC.

This clonotype was found many times. This chain joins TRBV28 and TRBJ2-5; D unresolved. CDR1 and CDR2 (germline): MDHEN, SYDVKM. This CDR3 comprises 14 residues. V shed 7 bases and J shed 2 bases, with 14 bases lying between them. Here the CDR3 reads CASTLIGLQETQYF. As DNA, the CDR3 is TGTGCCAGCACCCTAATAGGGTTACAAGAGACCCAGTACTTC.

This clonotype was recorded many times. This chain joins TRBV24-1 and TRBJ1-2; weak D call: TRBD1 (5 bases). Germline V gene sequence: CDR1 KGHDR, CDR2 SFDVKD. V lost 3 bases and J 5 bases, leaving 12 bases between the germline ends. The CDR3 sequence is 14 residues long. CDR3 region: CATSDRGREYGYTF. CDR3 bases: TGTGCCACCAGTGATAGGGGCAGGGAGTATGGCTACACCTTC.

The rearrangement uses TRBV7-2 and TRBJ2-6; possibly TRBD1 for D (6 bases). The CDR3 extends over 17 amino acids. Trimming removed 5 bases from V and 0 bases from J, with 14 bases in between. CDR1 and CDR2 from the germline V gene are SGHTA and FQGNSA. CDR3 sequence: CASSTAQGYSGANVLTF. CDR3 DNA: TGTGCCAGCAGCACCGCCCAGGGGTACTCTGGGGCCAACGTCCTGACTTTC.

The CDR3 sequence: CSVEVEGTEAFF. The CDR3 bases are TGCAGCGTTGAAGTGGAGGGCACTGAAGCTTTCTTT. The rearrangement uses TRBV29-1 and TRBJ1-1; D remains unclear. Trimming cost V 1 base and J 4 bases, with 7 bases left between them. The CDR3 has 12 residues. Germline values: CDR1 SQVTM, CDR2 ANQGSEA.

This clonotype was observed a few times. The genes are TRBV4-3 and TRBJ2-7; 11 positions match TRBD2. Germline V gene lookup returns CDR1 LGHNA and CDR2 YSLEER. The CDR3 has 19 residues. Unmatched junction bases numbered 13, after V lost 0 bases and J lost 3 bases. The DNA of the CDR3 is TGCGCCAGCAGCCAAGAACGGTTACTAGCGGGGGCCAGATTCTACGAGCAGTACTTC. Translated, it gives CASSQERLLAGARFYEQYF.

This clonotype appeared many times. V is TRBV12-3 or TRBV12-4 and J is TRBJ2-1; D is uncertain. The CDR3 contains 17 residues. The ends were cut back, 1 base at V and 0 bases at J, with 13 bases in the middle. CDR3: CASSLEVQPDSYNEQFF. The CDR3 DNA reads TGTGCCAGCAGTTTAGAAGTCCAGCCTGACTCCTACAATGAGCAGTTCTTC.